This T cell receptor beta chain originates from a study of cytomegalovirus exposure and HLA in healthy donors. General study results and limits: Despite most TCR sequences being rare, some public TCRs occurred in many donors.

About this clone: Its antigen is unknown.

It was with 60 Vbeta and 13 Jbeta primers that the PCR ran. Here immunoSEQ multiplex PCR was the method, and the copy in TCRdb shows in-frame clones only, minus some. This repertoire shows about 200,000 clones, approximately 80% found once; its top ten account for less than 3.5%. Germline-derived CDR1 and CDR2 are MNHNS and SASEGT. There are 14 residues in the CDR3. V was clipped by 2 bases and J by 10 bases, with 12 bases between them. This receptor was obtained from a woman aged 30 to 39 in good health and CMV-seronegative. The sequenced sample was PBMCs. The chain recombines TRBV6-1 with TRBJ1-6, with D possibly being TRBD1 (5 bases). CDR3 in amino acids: CASSEFGGESPLHF. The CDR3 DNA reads TGTGCCAGCAGTGAATTCGGGGGAGAATCACCCCTCCACTTT.